This T cell receptor beta chain was identified during a study of CD8 T cells in Susac syndrome. FACS enriched CD8+ TEMRA cells, while bulk CD8+ and CD4+ were negatively isolated. In germline, CDR1 is KGHDR, CDR2 SFDVKD. Trimming at V came to 4 bases and at J to 6 bases, leaving 14 bases not matched to a gene. The CDR3 has 17 amino acids. For this clonotype: The antigen remains undetermined.

Random hexamers primed reverse transcription of about 0.45 to 1 ug RNA. The amplification used immunoSEQ multiplex PCR on TCR beta CDR3; it spanned 54 Vbeta and 13 Jbeta. TCRdb used MiXCR to reprocess the immunoSEQ multiplex PCR reads, holding one entry per CDR3 protein. The sample carries under 85,000 distinct CDR3 sequences, roughly 94% recorded once. Study conclusions and caveats: The study acknowledged a relatively small number of individuals in its TCR sequencing and HLA analysis.

The receptor was derived from a human donor with multiple sclerosis. The sequencing sample was made of CD8+ T cells from PBMCs. The V call is TRBV24-1, the J call TRBJ2-1; TRBD2 matches 7 bases. The CDR3 loop is CATSDWGGSETFNEQFF. Written as DNA, the CDR3 is TGTGCCACCAGTGACTGGGGGGGTAGCGAGACATTCAATGAGCAGTTCTTC.